Each of the 11 T cell receptor beta chains below was sequenced from the same sample in a study of T-cell memory formation after mild COVID-19. TCRdb passed the 5' RACE reads through MiXCR, listing each CDR3 protein once. The table lists some 300,000 distinct CDR3 sequences, 20% of them singletons. Input material: PBMCs or a T cell subset sorted from them (not recorded which). Every receptor here comes from a young man who had mild COVID-19 (a few samples of this study predate the infection). Cell type and time point are not known.

This clonotype was seen a handful of times. J is TRBJ2-3 and V is TRBV7-2, with D possibly TRBD2 on 7 matching bases. The CDR3 contains 14 residues. The germline V gene encodes CDR1 SGHTA and CDR2 FQGNSA. Between the trimmed V and J ends, which lost 5 bases and 2 bases, there was a span of 11 bases. The CDR3 DNA reads as TGTGCCAGCAGCCGCGGGGGCTTCACAGATACGCAGTATTTT. It specifies CASSRGGFTDTQYF.

V is TRBV4-1 and J is TRBJ1-1; no definite D call. V was clipped by 7 bases and J by 4 bases, with 13 bases between them. Germline lookup yields CDR1 MGHRA and CDR2 YSYEKL. The CDR3 is made up of 13 amino acids. Here the CDR3 DNA reads TGCGCCAGCACCCGGGGAGGACGCACTGAAGCTTTCTTT. This translates into CASTRGGRTEAFF.

CDR3 sequence (DNA): TGTGCCAGCAGCTTGGAATTGGGATTTCAAGCTTTCTTT. Translated, it gives CASSLELGFQAFF. This sequence joins TRBV5-4 and TRBJ1-1, with no clear D. V lost 0 bases, J lost 9 bases, and 12 bases lay in between. This CDR3 has 13 residues. CDR1 SGHNT and CDR2 YYREEE come from the germline V gene (reference sequence).

V and J are TRBV7-9 and TRBJ1-3; 7 bases agree with TRBD1. The CDR3 has 14 residues. J gave up 0 bases and V 7 bases, and 3 bases lay outside the gene matches. The germline gives CDR1 SEHNR, CDR2 FQNEAQ (reference sequence). The CDR3 reads CASNDRDSGNTIYF. DNA of the CDR3: TGTGCCAGCAACGACAGGGACTCTGGAAACACCATATATTTT.

This clonotype was picked up many times. V usage is TRBV7-6 and J usage is TRBJ2-5, with D perhaps assigned TRBD1 or TRBD2 (5 bases each). CDR1 is SGHVS, CDR2 FNYEAQ, per germline. CDR3 size: 15 residues. V was trimmed by 1 base and J by 4 bases, leaving 13 bases between them. This CDR3 reads CASSLVQGRGETQYF. The CDR3 region has the DNA TGTGCCAGCAGCTTAGTTCAGGGACGAGGAGAGACCCAGTACTTC.

The chain combines TRBV3-1 with TRBJ2-1; TRBD2 matches at 13 bases. From germline, CDR1 is LGHDT and CDR2 YNNKEL (reference sequence). V was pared by 4 bases and J by 1 base, with 4 bases of the junction left unmatched. This CDR3 has 17 amino acids. Here the CDR3 reads CASSRLAGGVSYNEQFF. The CDR3 nucleotides read TGTGCCAGCAGCCGACTAGCGGGGGGCGTATCCTACAATGAGCAGTTCTTC.

This clonotype came up a few times. J is TRBJ1-1 and V is TRBV20-1; TRBD1 matches 11 bases. CDR3 length equals 15 residues. Germline trimming cut 1 base from V and 5 bases from J; bases unmatched to any gene: 6. From germline, CDR1 is DFQATT and CDR2 SNEGSKA (reference sequence). CDR3 residues: CSARVPGQGGTEAFF. The CDR3 DNA reads as TGCAGTGCTAGAGTCCCGGGACAGGGGGGAACTGAAGCTTTCTTT.

This clonotype has just a few counts. The chain employs TRBV7-3 and TRBJ2-1; D not resolved. The germline V gene has CDR1 SGHTA and CDR2 FQGTGA. V was clipped by 5 bases and J by 6 bases, with 11 bases between them. The CDR3 spans 13 residues. The CDR3 sequence: CASSPAPRNEQFF. CDR3 nucleotides: TGTGCCAGCAGCCCCGCCCCCCGCAATGAGCAGTTCTTC.

The gene calls are TRBV9 and TRBJ2-3; unclear D gene. CDR3 length: 13 amino acids. Germline V gene data show CDR1 as SGDLS and CDR2 as YYNGEE. V lost 0 bases and J 6 bases, leaving 8 bases between the germline ends. The chain's CDR3 is CASSVEVGDTQYF. CDR3 coding DNA: TGTGCCAGCAGCGTAGAGGTGGGGGATACGCAGTATTTT.

The chain is built from TRBV7-8 and TRBJ1-3; D gene uncertain. Trimming stripped 2 bases from V and 2 bases from J, with 7 bases between. The CDR3 has 14 amino acids. From germline, CDR1 is SGHVS and CDR2 FQNEAQ. The CDR3 DNA is TGTGCCAGCAGCTTATTTGGCCCTGGAAACACCATATATTTT. It translates to CASSLFGPGNTIYF. The full variable domain, with the rest looked up from reference TRBV7-8 and TRBJ1-3, is GAGVSQSPRYKVAKRGQDVALRCDPISGHVSLFWYQQALGQGPEFLTYFQNEAQLDKSGLPSDRFFAERPEGSVSTLKIQRTQQEDSAVYLCASSLFGPGNTIYFGEGSWLTVV.

This clonotype was detected a few times. The DNA of the CDR3 is TGTGCCAGCAGCCCACCGGGGGGGAACACAGATACGCAGTATTTT. It encodes CASSPPGGNTDTQYF. This rearrangement joins TRBV28 to TRBJ2-3; 8 bases are a match to TRBD2. This CDR3 has 15 residues. The V gene end was trimmed by 6 bases and the J gene end by 2 bases; junction bases not matched to a gene: 7. The V gene's germline CDR1 is MDHEN and CDR2 SYDVKM.